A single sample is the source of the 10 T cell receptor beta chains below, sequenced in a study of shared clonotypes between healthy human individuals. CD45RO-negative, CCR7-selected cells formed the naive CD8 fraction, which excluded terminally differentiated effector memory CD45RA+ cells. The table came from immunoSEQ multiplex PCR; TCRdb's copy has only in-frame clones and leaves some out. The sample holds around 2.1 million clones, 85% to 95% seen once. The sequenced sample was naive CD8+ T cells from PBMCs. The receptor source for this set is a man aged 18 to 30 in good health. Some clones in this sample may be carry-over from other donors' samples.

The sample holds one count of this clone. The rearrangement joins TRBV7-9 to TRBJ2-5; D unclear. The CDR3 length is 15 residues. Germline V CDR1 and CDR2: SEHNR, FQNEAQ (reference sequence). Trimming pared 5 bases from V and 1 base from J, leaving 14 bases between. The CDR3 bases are TGTGCCAGCAGCCCCCACCGGCCATTCCAAGAGACCCAGTACTTC. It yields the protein CASSPHRPFQETQYF. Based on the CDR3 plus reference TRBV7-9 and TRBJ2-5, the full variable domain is DTGVSQNPRHKITKRGQNVTFRCDPISEHNRLYWYRQTLGQGPEFLTYFQNEAQLEKSRLLSDRFSAERPKGSFSTLEIQRTEQGDSAMYLCASSPHRPFQETQYFGPGTRLLVL.

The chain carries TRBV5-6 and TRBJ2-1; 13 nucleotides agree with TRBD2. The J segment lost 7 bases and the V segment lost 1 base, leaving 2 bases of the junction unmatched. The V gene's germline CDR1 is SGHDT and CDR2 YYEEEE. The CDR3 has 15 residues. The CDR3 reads CASSLLTSGRNEQFF. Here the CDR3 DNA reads TGTGCCAGCAGCTTGCTGACTAGCGGGAGGAATGAGCAGTTCTTC. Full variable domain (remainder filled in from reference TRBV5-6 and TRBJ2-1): DAGVTQSPTHLIKTRGQQVTLRCSPKSGHDTVSWYQQALGQGPQFIFQYYEEEERQRGNFPDRFSGHQFPNYSSELNVNALLLGDSALYLCASSLLTSGRNEQFFGPGTRLTVL.

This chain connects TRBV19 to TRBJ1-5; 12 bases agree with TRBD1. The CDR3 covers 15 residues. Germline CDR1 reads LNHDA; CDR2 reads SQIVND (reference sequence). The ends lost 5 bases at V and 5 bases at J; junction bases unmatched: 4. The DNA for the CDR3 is TGTGCCAGTAGTTCGGGACAGGGGGCTGATCAGCCCCAGCATTTT. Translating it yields CASSSGQGADQPQHF.

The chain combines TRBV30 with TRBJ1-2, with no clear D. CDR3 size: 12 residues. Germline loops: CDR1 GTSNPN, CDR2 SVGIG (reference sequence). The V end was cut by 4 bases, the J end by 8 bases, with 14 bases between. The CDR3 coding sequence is TGTGCCTGGATGGCGGCAACGGGGGGCTACACCTTC. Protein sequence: CAWMAATGGYTF.

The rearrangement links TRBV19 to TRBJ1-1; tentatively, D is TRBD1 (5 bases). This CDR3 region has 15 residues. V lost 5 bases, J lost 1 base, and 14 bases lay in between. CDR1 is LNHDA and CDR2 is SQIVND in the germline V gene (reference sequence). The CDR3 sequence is CASSVFGGKNTEAFF. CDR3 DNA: TGTGCCAGTAGTGTTTTTGGGGGGAAGAACACTGAAGCTTTCTTT.

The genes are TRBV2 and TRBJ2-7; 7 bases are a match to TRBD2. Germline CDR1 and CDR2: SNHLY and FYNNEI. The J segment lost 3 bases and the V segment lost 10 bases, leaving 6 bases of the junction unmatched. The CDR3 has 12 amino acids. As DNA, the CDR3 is TGTGCCACCGGGACTAACGACTACGAGCAGTACTTC. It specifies CATGTNDYEQYF.

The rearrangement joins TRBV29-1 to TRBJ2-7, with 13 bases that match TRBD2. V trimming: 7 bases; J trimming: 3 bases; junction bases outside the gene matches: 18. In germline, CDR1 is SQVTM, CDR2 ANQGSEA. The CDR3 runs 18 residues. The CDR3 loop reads CSAANPPGLAGIFYEQYF. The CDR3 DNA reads TGCAGCGCAGCAAATCCCCCGGGACTAGCGGGGATATTCTACGAGCAGTACTTC.

DNA for the CDR3: TGTGCCAGCAGCCCGGACAGGGGGACTCACGAGCAGTACTTC. Protein product: CASSPDRGTHEQYF. The chain uses TRBV7-8 and TRBJ2-7; 10 positions agree with TRBD1. Trimming cost V 5 bases and J 5 bases; bases outside gene matches: 6. The CDR3 spans 14 residues. From germline, CDR1 is SGHVS and CDR2 FQNEAQ.

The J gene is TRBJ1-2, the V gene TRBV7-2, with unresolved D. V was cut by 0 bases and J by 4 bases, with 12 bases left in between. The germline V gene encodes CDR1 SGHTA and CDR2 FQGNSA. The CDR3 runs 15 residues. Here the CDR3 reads CASSLANPGIYGYTF. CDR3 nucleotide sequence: TGTGCCAGCAGCTTAGCTAACCCGGGGATCTATGGCTACACCTTC. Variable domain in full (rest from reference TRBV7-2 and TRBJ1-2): GAGVSQSPSNKVTEKGKDVELRCDPISGHTALYWYRQSLGQGLEFLIYFQGNSAPDKSGLPSDRFSAERTGGSVSTLTIQRTQQEDSAVYLCASSLANPGIYGYTFGSGTRLTVV.

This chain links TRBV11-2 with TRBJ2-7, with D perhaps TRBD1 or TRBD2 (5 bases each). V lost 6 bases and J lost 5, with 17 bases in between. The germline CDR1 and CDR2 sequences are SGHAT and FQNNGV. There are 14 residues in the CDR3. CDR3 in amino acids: CASRSAGSSHEQYF. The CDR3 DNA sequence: TGTGCCAGCAGATCGGCAGGGAGTTCCCACGAGCAGTACTTC. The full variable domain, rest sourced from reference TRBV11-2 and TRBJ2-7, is EAGVAQSPRYKIIEKRQSVAFWCNPISGHATLYWYQQILGQGPKLLIQFQNNGVVDDSQLPKDRFSAERLKGVDSTLKIQPAKLEDSAVYLCASRSAGSSHEQYFGPGTRLTVT.